The entry below describes one T cell receptor (beta chain). Its antigen is not identified. The PCR used 60 Vbeta and 13 Jbeta primers. TCRdb's copy holds only in-frame clones and misses some; the assay was immunoSEQ multiplex PCR. The sample consists of 130,000 to 150,000 clones, approximately 80% of them appearing once. This sample was included in a study of cytomegalovirus exposure and HLA in healthy donors. Study observations and caveats: Association of a missense DCLRE1C variant with TCR beta V- and J-gene trimming was reported in a later analysis.

Germline V gene lookup returns CDR1 MDHEN and CDR2 SYDVKM. Deletions cut 6 bases from V and 8 bases from J, with 14 bases between. The CDR3 has 14 amino acids. The chain is built from TRBV28 and TRBJ1-6, with a tentative D call TRBD1 (6 bases). The sequence was obtained from a boy aged 2 to 10 in good health and CMV-seronegative. The source material was PBMCs. CDR3 in DNA: TGTGCCAGCAGAGCAGGGGTTTCTTATTCACCCCTCCACTTT. Residues: CASRAGVSYSPLHF.